This T cell receptor beta chain was captured in a study of T cells in Graves' hyperthyroidism and ophthalmopathy. Whole-study findings and limits: Separation of ophthalmopathy from stable hyperthyroidism was achieved by a 13 V-J model.

On this clonotype: Its antigen is not known.

Researchers took RNA transcripts and amplified the TCR beta CDR3 regions from them. During a first-round RT-PCR of the TCR CDR3, the HTBI primer set was used. TCRdb re-derived calls from the multiplex PCR reads in MiXCR, one entry per CDR3 protein. The sample shows around 500,000 distinct CDR3 sequences, around 15% of them seen only once. V lost 6 bases, J lost 2 bases, and 7 bases lay in between. The CDR3 covers 12 residues. Germline loops: CDR1 MNHGY, CDR2 SVAAGI. Under 3 months was the duration of disease in ophthalmopathy patients, who also had a Clinical Activity Score of at least 3 and a NOSPECS grade of at least 4. Patients were excluded for uncontrolled infection, other autoimmune disease, pregnancy or lactation.

Source material: blood. This chain joins TRBV6-9 and TRBJ1-2; no clear D gene. This clonotype was obtained from a woman aged 30 to 39 with Graves' ophthalmopathy. The CDR3 nucleotides read TGTGCCAGCAGCGATCCGAACTATGGCTACACCTTC. It specifies CASSDPNYGYTF.